The 18 T cell receptor beta chains in this list originate from one sample, sequenced in a study of CD8 T cells in ankylosing spondylitis. MiXCR, run by TCRdb on the 5' RACE reads, gives a single entry per CDR3 protein. The data contain 200,000 or so distinct CDR3 sequences, roughly 20% of them seen just once; the ten biggest clones take up approximately 4.3%. The specimen was blood, either unsorted or a sorted T cell fraction (not recorded which). These receptors were obtained from a male donor between 5 and 29 years old with ankylosing spondylitis or in good health (not recorded which).

This clonotype was picked up many times. The rearrangement joins TRBV18 to TRBJ2-1; no reliable D call. Germline V lookup: CDR1 KGHSH, CDR2 LQKENI. The CDR3 is 16 residues long. V was pared by 0 bases and J by 1 base, with 10 bases between. CDR3 residues: CASSPPDVRSYNEQFF. CDR3 sequence (DNA): TGTGCCAGCTCACCACCCGACGTAAGGTCCTACAATGAGCAGTTCTTC.

This clonotype has a count of ten or more. This chain links TRBV5-1 with TRBJ2-3; 12 nucleotides match TRBD2. Germline V gives CDR1 SGHRS, CDR2 YFSETQ. The CDR3 is made up of 16 amino acids. V dropped 5 bases and J dropped 4; count of bases not matched to a gene: 8. This CDR3 reads CASRFKTSGRPDTQYF. The CDR3 DNA sequence: TGCGCCAGCAGATTTAAGACTAGCGGGAGACCAGATACGCAGTATTTT. The entire variable domain, with the rest obtained from reference TRBV5-1 and TRBJ2-3, is as follows: KAGVTQTPRYLIKTRGQQVTLSCSPISGHRSVSWYQQTPGQGLQFLFEYFSETQRNKGNFPGRFSGRQFSNSRSEMNVSTLELGDSALYLCASRFKTSGRPDTQYFGPGTRLTVL.

The chain combines TRBV5-1 with TRBJ2-2, with 9 bases aligning to TRBD2. Losses at the gene ends were 4 bases for V and 1 base for J; bases not matched to a gene: 2. Germline-derived CDR1 and CDR2 are SGHRS and YFSETQ. The CDR3 sequence is 15 residues long. The CDR3 spells CASSLAGKNTGELFF. In nucleotides, the CDR3 is TGCGCCAGCAGCCTAGCGGGAAAGAACACCGGGGAGCTGTTTTTT.

At least ten counts were recorded for this clonotype. The rearrangement joins TRBV30 to TRBJ2-5; 8 nucleotides align to TRBD2. Germline V gives CDR1 GTSNPN, CDR2 SVGIG (reference sequence). V lost 3 bases and J lost 3; bases outside the gene matches: 3. There are 13 residues in the CDR3. The CDR3 spells CAWSGGVKETQYF. For the CDR3, the DNA is TGTGCCTGGAGCGGGGGGGTCAAAGAGACCCAGTACTTC.

There are many counts of this clonotype. The chain has TRBV10-2 and TRBJ2-1; possibly TRBD1 for D (6 bases). CDR1 WSHSY and CDR2 SAAADI come from the germline V gene. V lost 0 bases to trimming and J lost 4 bases, with 13 bases between them. This CDR3 contains 16 residues. The CDR3 DNA is TGCGCCAGCAGTGAGTCGAACCGGGACAAGTACAATGAGCAGTTCTTC. It specifies CASSESNRDKYNEQFF.

V is TRBV29-1 and J is TRBJ2-1; perhaps TRBD2 as D (5 bases). Germline CDR1 reads SQVTM; CDR2 reads ANQGSEA. V lost 2 bases and J lost 13, with 12 bases in between. This CDR3 has 11 amino acids. The CDR3 DNA sequence: TGCAGCGTTGAAAGCGGAATATCACAGTTCTTC. Encoded protein: CSVESGISQFF.

There are many counts of this clonotype. The chain links TRBV5-1 to TRBJ2-7, with D possibly TRBD1 on 5 matching bases. The CDR3 contains 12 residues. Per the germline V gene, CDR1 is SGHRS and CDR2 is YFSETQ. Trimming cost V 1 base and J 7 bases, with 9 bases left between them. The CDR3 nucleotides read TGCGCCAGCAGCTTGTATAGGGGAGAGCAGTACTTC. Translated, it gives CASSLYRGEQYF.

This clonotype was observed at least ten times. The rearrangement links TRBV7-2 to TRBJ2-7; D possibly uses TRBD1 or TRBD2 (5 bases each). Trimming pared 5 bases from V and 2 bases from J, leaving 13 bases between. Germline CDR1 reads SGHTA; CDR2 reads FQGNSA. The CDR3 loop spans 14 amino acids. The CDR3 here is CASSPLGDAYEQYF. CDR3 sequence (DNA): TGTGCCAGCAGCCCCCTGGGGGACGCCTACGAGCAGTACTTC.

This clonotype was counted many times. The V gene is TRBV30, the J gene TRBJ2-1; 9 nucleotides match TRBD1. The V gene's germline CDR1 is GTSNPN and CDR2 SVGIG (reference sequence). V lost 7 bases to trimming and J lost 1 base; unmatched junction nucleotides: 11. This CDR3 comprises 16 residues. CDR3: CASTLPGQGSYNEQFF. In DNA form, the CDR3 reads TGTGCCTCGACCCTCCCGGGACAGGGTTCCTACAATGAGCAGTTCTTC.

The chain employs TRBV4-2 and TRBJ1-2; D is perhaps TRBD1 (5 bases). CDR1 LGHNA and CDR2 YNFKEQ come from the germline V gene. The ends were cut back, 4 bases at V and 0 bases at J, with 18 bases in the middle. The CDR3 has 17 residues. The CDR3 DNA reads as TGTGCCAGCAGCCCCCGGACCGAGGGGATTTCTAACTATGGCTACACCTTC. Translating it yields CASSPRTEGISNYGYTF.

This clonotype was seen many times. V gene TRBV7-9 combines with J gene TRBJ2-1; perhaps TRBD2 as D (5 bases). The CDR3 is made up of 14 amino acids. Trimming removed 4 bases at V and 7 bases at J, with 14 bases between. Germline V CDR1 and CDR2: SEHNR, FQNEAQ (reference sequence). Written as DNA, the CDR3 is TGTGCCAGCAGCTCGCCGGCTAGAGGGAATGAGCAGTTCTTC. Residues: CASSSPARGNEQFF.

The J gene is TRBJ2-7, the V gene TRBV28; 13 nucleotides match TRBD2. Trimming at V came to 6 bases and at J to 4 bases, leaving 9 bases not matched to a gene. This CDR3 spans 16 amino acids. Germline CDR1 reads MDHEN; CDR2 reads SYDVKM. CDR3 bases: TGTGCCAGCAGCCCCACCCGGACTAGCGGGAGTTACGAGCAGTACGTC. Protein product: CASSPTRTSGSYEQYV.

This clonotype was found many times. The chain employs TRBV12-3 or TRBV12-4 and TRBJ2-3; the D gene could be TRBD1 or TRBD2 (5 bases each). V gave up 3 bases and J gave up 4 bases, with 17 bases separating them. The CDR3 covers 16 residues. The CDR3 sequence is CASSLVGPWRPDTQYF. In nucleotides, the CDR3 is TGTGCCAGCAGTTTGGTGGGACCGTGGCGGCCAGATACGCAGTATTTT.

The table lists this clonotype with many counts. CDR3 sequence (DNA): TGCAGTGCTAGTGGGGGGTATAGCACAGATACGCAGTATTTT. It codes for CSASGGYSTDTQYF. The gene calls are TRBV20-1 and TRBJ2-3, with a tentative D call TRBD2 (6 bases). Germline lookup yields CDR1 DFQATT and CDR2 SNEGSKA (reference sequence). This CDR3 contains 14 residues. The ends were cut back, 3 bases at V and 0 bases at J, with 10 bases in the middle.

The genes are TRBV7-3 and TRBJ2-2, with 8 bases identical to TRBD2. The CDR3 sequence is 18 residues long. Germline trimming cut 4 bases from V and 8 bases from J; bases unmatched to any gene: 18. Germline V gene data show CDR1 as SGHTA and CDR2 as FQGTGA. The CDR3 loop is CASSSQATGGPVSGELFF. The CDR3 coding sequence is TGTGCCAGCAGCTCACAGGCGACGGGAGGGCCGGTTTCTGGGGAGCTGTTTTTT.

This clonotype has at least ten counts. The J gene is TRBJ2-3, the V gene TRBV24-1; weak D call: TRBD2 (6 bases). The V gene's germline CDR1 is KGHDR and CDR2 SFDVKD. The CDR3 is made up of 16 amino acids. The ends were cut back, 5 bases at V and 6 bases at J, with 20 bases in the middle. This CDR3 reads CATSANGPEGRDTQYF. The CDR3 DNA reads TGTGCCACCAGTGCCAACGGGCCGGAGGGTAGGGATACGCAGTATTTT.

This clonotype appeared many times. This chain uses TRBV29-1 with TRBJ2-7; D unresolved. Germline-derived CDR1 and CDR2 are SQVTM and ANQGSEA. V gave up 1 base and J gave up 7 bases, with 17 bases separating them. The CDR3 spans 14 residues. As DNA, the CDR3 is TGCAGCGTTGAAGGCACTCCTGGGGAAGGGGAGCAGTACTTC. It translates to CSVEGTPGEGEQYF.

This clonotype has ten or more counts. The rearrangement joins TRBV7-2 to TRBJ2-5; D perhaps matches TRBD2 (5 bases). The V end lost 5 bases, the J end lost 5 bases, and 18 bases lay between the germline ends. The length of the CDR3 is 15 residues. Germline CDR1 reads SGHTA; CDR2 reads FQGNSA. The DNA for the CDR3 is TGTGCCAGCAGCCCCACTCCCCTAGCAATTGAGACCCAGTACTTC. Protein: CASSPTPLAIETQYF.